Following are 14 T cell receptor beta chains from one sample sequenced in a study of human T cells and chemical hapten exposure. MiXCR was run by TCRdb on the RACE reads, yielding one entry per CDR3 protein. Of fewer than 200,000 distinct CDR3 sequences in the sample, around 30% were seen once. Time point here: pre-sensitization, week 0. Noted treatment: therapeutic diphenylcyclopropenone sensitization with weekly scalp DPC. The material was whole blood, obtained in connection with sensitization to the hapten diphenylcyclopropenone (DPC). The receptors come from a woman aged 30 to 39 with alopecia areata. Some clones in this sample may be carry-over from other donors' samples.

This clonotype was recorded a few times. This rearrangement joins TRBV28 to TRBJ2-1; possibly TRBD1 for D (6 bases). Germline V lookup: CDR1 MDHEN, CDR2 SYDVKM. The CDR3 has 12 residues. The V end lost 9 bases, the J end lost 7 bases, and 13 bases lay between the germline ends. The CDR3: CASEDRPNEQFF. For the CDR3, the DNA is TGTGCCAGTGAAGACAGGCCGAATGAGCAGTTCTTC.

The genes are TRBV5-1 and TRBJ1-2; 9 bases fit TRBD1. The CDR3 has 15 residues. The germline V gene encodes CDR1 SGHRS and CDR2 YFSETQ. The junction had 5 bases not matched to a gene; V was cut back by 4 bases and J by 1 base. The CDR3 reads CASSLTGGFNYGYTF. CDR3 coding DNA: TGCGCCAGCAGCCTGACAGGGGGTTTTAACTATGGCTACACCTTC.

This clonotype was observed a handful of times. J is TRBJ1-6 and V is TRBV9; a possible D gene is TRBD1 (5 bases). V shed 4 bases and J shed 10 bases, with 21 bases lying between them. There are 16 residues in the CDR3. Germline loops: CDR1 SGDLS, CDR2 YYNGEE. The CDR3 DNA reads TGTGCCAGCAGCCCGGGGCAGATAGGGGCTGGGTCACCCCTCCACTTT. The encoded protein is CASSPGQIGAGSPLHF.

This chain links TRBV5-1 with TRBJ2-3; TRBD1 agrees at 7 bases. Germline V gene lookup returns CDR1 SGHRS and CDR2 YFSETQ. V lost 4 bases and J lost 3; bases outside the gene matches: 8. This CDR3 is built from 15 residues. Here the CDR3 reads CASSLDRTSTDTQYF. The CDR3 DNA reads TGCGCCAGCAGCCTGGACAGGACTTCAACAGATACGCAGTATTTT.

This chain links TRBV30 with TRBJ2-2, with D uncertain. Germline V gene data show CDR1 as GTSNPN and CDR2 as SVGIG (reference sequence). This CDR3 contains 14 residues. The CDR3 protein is CACSLIENTGELFF. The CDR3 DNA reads TGTGCTTGCTCCCTAATAGAGAACACCGGGGAGCTGTTTTTT.

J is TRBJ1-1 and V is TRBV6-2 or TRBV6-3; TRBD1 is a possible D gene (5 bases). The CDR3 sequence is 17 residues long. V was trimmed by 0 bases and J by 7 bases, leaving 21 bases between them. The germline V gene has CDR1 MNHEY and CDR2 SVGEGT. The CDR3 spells CASSYSTGREGRGEAFF. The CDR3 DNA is TGTGCCAGCAGTTACTCGACCGGGCGGGAGGGAAGGGGTGAAGCTTTCTTT.

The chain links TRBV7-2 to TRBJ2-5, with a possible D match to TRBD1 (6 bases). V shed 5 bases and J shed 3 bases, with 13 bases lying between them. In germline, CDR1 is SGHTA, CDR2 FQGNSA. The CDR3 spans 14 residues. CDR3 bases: TGTGCCAGCAGCCCGACAGGAAGGAAAGAGACCCAGTACTTC. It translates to CASSPTGRKETQYF.

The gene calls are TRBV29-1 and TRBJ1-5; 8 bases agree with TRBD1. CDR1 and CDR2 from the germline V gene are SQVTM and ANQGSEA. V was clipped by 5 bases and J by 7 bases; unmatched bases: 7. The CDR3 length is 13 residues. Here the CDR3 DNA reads TGCAGCGTTCAGACAGGGGCCTCCCAGCCCCAGCATTTT. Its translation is CSVQTGASQPQHF.

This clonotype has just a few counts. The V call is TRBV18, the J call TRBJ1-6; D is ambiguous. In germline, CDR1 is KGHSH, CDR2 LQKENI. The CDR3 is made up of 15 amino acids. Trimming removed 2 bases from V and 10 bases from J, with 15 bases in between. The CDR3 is CASSPMEAMGSPLHF. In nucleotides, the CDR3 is TGTGCCAGCTCACCAATGGAAGCCATGGGATCACCCCTCCACTTT.

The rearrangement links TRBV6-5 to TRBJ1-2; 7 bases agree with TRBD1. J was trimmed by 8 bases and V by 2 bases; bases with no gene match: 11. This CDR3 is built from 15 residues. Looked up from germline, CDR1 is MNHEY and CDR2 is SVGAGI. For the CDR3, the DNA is TGTGCCAGCAGTTACCTCCGGACAGGCCGCACGGGCTACACCTTC. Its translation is CASSYLRTGRTGYTF.

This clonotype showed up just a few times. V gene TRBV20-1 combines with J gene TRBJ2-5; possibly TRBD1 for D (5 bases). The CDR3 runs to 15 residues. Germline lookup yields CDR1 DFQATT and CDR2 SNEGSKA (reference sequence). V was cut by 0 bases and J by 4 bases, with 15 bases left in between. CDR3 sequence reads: CSARDLGAYRETQYF. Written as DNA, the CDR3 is TGCAGTGCTAGAGATTTAGGGGCCTATAGAGAGACCCAGTACTTC.

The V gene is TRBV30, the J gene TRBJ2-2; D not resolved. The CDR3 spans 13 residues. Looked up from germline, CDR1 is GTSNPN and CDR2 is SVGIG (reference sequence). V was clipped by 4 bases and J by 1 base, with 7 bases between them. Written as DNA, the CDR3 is TGTGCCTGGAACTTCTGGAACACCGGGGAGCTGTTTTTT. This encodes CAWNFWNTGELFF.

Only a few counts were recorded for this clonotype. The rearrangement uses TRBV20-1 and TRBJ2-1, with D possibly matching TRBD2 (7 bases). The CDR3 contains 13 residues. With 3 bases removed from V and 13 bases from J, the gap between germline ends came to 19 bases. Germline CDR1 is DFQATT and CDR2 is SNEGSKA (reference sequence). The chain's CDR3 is CSARGGGVTSQFF. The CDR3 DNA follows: TGCAGTGCTAGGGGGGGGGGCGTAACCAGCCAGTTCTTC.

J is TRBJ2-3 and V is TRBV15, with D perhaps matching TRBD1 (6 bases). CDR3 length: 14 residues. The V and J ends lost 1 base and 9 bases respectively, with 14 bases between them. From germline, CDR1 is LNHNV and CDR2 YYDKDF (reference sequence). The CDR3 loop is CATSRARSGDTQYF. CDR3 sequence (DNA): TGTGCCACCAGCAGAGCCCGATCAGGGGACACGCAGTATTTT.